This record looks at one TCR beta chain sequence and its context. Its antigen remains unidentified. This entry is derived from a study of shared clonotypes between healthy human individuals. For the study at large: CD4 naive and memory got three plates each, CD8 naive two, CD8 memory one. The study, taken as a whole, reports: Represented diversity (both genetic and exposure-history) was limited by the small number of donors.

The germline V gene encodes CDR1 MNHEY and CDR2 SVGAGI. V was clipped by 10 bases and J by 2 bases, with 12 bases between them. The CDR3 has 14 residues. Profiling relied on immunoSEQ multiplex PCR, and the TCRdb table lists in-frame clones only, not all of them. The sample includes about 1,900,000 clones, around 96% of them seen just once. CD45RO-negative cells were positively selected for CCR7, leaving out terminally differentiated effector memory CD45RA+ cells. The chain employs TRBV6-5 and TRBJ2-6; D perhaps matches TRBD1 (5 bases). The receptor was derived from a man between 18 and 35 years old in good health. Material: naive CD8+ T cells sorted from blood. The CDR3 reads CATSWGAGANVLTF. In DNA, the CDR3 is TGTGCCACCTCCTGGGGCGCTGGGGCCAACGTCCTGACTTTC.